Listed below are T cell receptor beta chains from one sample, sequenced in a study of type 1 regulatory T cells. Each CDR3 protein is one row after TCRdb ran MiXCR on the reads. This repertoire shows tens of thousands of distinct CDR3 sequences, 12% found once; its top ten account for roughly 8%. These receptors have no known antigen. The sequenced sample was cultured non-Tr1 T cells, either the whole culture or a sorted T cell fraction (not recorded which). The receptor set was obtained from a human donor in good health. Both conserved end residues are part of each CDR3. Each record gives: CDR3 protein, CDR3 DNA, D gene, clone size, V gene, J gene. The D gene is left open where the match is weak. A clone size is listed for some rows: how often the clone was seen (once, few, many), or a class if it is expanded.

CDR3 protein: CSARKFGEQFF
CDR3 DNA: TGCAGTGCTAGAAAATTCGGTGAGCAGTTCTTC
D gene: -
clone size: -
V gene: TRBV20-1
J gene: TRBJ2-1

CDR3 protein: CASRKDRGAEKLFF
CDR3 DNA: TGTGCCAGCAGGAAGGACAGGGGAGCCGAAAAACTGTTTTTT
D gene: TRBD1
clone size: many
V gene: TRBV7-2
J gene: TRBJ1-4

CDR3 protein: CASSMGLYEQYF
CDR3 DNA: TGTGCCAGCAGTATGGGACTTTACGAGCAGTACTTC
D gene: -
clone size: -
V gene: TRBV12-3/TRBV12-4
J gene: TRBJ2-7

CDR3 protein: CAIGEAVYGYTF
CDR3 DNA: TGTGCCATCGGGGAGGCGGTCTATGGCTACACCTTC
D gene: -
clone size: few
V gene: TRBV10-3
J gene: TRBJ1-2

CDR3 protein: CASSLARLVNEQFF
CDR3 DNA: TGTGCCAGCAGCTTAGCGAGGTTGGTCAATGAGCAGTTCTTC
D gene: -
clone size: many
V gene: TRBV7-2
J gene: TRBJ2-1

CDR3 protein: CSARWIASHNEQFF
CDR3 DNA: TGCAGTGCTAGATGGATAGCTTCGCACAATGAGCAGTTCTTC
D gene: -
clone size: many
V gene: TRBV20-1
J gene: TRBJ2-1

CDR3 protein: CSARSRDSNQPQHF
CDR3 DNA: TGCAGTGCTAGATCCCGGGACAGCAATCAGCCCCAGCATTTT
D gene: -
clone size: -
V gene: TRBV20-1
J gene: TRBJ1-5

CDR3 protein: CASSLGGKRNTQYF
CDR3 DNA: TGTGCCAGCAGCTTGGGAGGGAAACGGAATACGCAGTATTTT
D gene: TRBD2
clone size: -
V gene: TRBV7-2
J gene: TRBJ2-3

CDR3 protein: CASSPMGGAGMNTEAFF
CDR3 DNA: TGTGCCAGCAGCCCAATGGGGGGGGCCGGCATGAACACTGAAGCTTTCTTT
D gene: -
clone size: medium-sized
V gene: TRBV7-9
J gene: TRBJ1-1

CDR3 protein: CSARPKRDGGNIQYF
CDR3 DNA: TGCAGTGCCCGCCCTAAGCGGGACGGGGGAAACATTCAGTACTTC
D gene: TRBD2
clone size: few
V gene: TRBV20-1
J gene: TRBJ2-4

CDR3 protein: CSAQGGGKAEAFF
CDR3 DNA: TGCAGCGCCCAAGGGGGGGGGAAGGCTGAAGCTTTCTTT
D gene: -
clone size: few
V gene: TRBV29-1
J gene: TRBJ1-1

CDR3 protein: CASSVAAGGMGTQYF
CDR3 DNA: TGTGCCAGCAGCGTAGCGGCAGGGGGTATGGGGACCCAGTACTTC
D gene: TRBD1
clone size: -
V gene: TRBV9
J gene: TRBJ2-5

CDR3 protein: CAWNQIGTGRYGYTF
CDR3 DNA: TGTGCCTGGAACCAAATCGGGACAGGGCGGTATGGCTACACCTTC
D gene: TRBD1
clone size: few
V gene: TRBV30
J gene: TRBJ1-2

CDR3 protein: CASSLTRQGFTGELFF
CDR3 DNA: TGTGCCAGCAGCTTAACGAGACAGGGGTTCACCGGGGAGCTGTTTTTT
D gene: TRBD1
clone size: few
V gene: TRBV7-6
J gene: TRBJ2-2

CDR3 protein: CASSRGHPYEQYF
CDR3 DNA: TGTGCCAGTAGTAGAGGACACCCCTACGAGCAGTACTTC
D gene: -
clone size: many
V gene: TRBV19
J gene: TRBJ2-7

CDR3 protein: CASSLKGQLIFSGANVLTF
CDR3 DNA: TGTGCCAGCAGTTTAAAAGGGCAGCTGATCTTCTCTGGGGCCAACGTCCTGACTTTC
D gene: -
clone size: many
V gene: TRBV27
J gene: TRBJ2-6

CDR3 protein: CATSSRIGSGDQPQHF
CDR3 DNA: TGTGCCACCAGCAGTCGTATCGGGTCAGGGGATCAGCCCCAGCATTTT
D gene: -
clone size: many
V gene: TRBV15
J gene: TRBJ1-5

CDR3 protein: CSARLVQETQYF
CDR3 DNA: TGCAGTGCCAGACTAGTTCAAGAGACCCAGTACTTC
D gene: -
clone size: many
V gene: TRBV20-1
J gene: TRBJ2-5

CDR3 protein: CASSPRGRTSSNQPQHF
CDR3 DNA: TGTGCCAGCAGCCCCCGGGGGAGGACCTCTAGCAATCAGCCCCAGCATTTT
D gene: -
clone size: few
V gene: TRBV4-2
J gene: TRBJ1-5

CDR3 protein: CASSARSSGTSGPHEQFF
CDR3 DNA: TGTGCCAGCAGTGCCCGATCATCCGGGACTAGCGGGCCACATGAGCAGTTCTTC
D gene: TRBD2
clone size: many
V gene: TRBV25-1
J gene: TRBJ2-1

CDR3 protein: CASSLTSGSTDTQYF
CDR3 DNA: TGTGCCAGCAGTTTAACTAGCGGGAGCACAGATACGCAGTATTTT
D gene: TRBD2
clone size: many
V gene: TRBV27
J gene: TRBJ2-3

CDR3 protein: CASSPYSGRLDETQYF
CDR3 DNA: TGCGCCAGCAGCCCTTATAGCGGGAGGTTAGATGAGACCCAGTACTTC
D gene: TRBD2
clone size: many
V gene: TRBV5-1
J gene: TRBJ2-5

CDR3 protein: CATSRERTSGLNEQFF
CDR3 DNA: TGTGCCACCAGCAGAGAAAGGACTAGCGGACTCAATGAGCAGTTCTTC
D gene: TRBD2
clone size: few
V gene: TRBV15
J gene: TRBJ2-1

CDR3 protein: CSAMVVNSYEQYF
CDR3 DNA: TGCAGTGCTATGGTTGTTAACTCCTACGAGCAGTACTTC
D gene: -
clone size: -
V gene: TRBV20-1
J gene: TRBJ2-7

CDR3 protein: CASSRLLTGELFF
CDR3 DNA: TGTGCCAGCAGCCGCCTACTTACAGGGGAGCTGTTTTTT
D gene: -
clone size: few
V gene: TRBV7-3
J gene: TRBJ2-2

CDR3 protein: CASSPGTSGSATDTQYF
CDR3 DNA: TGCGCCAGCAGCCCAGGGACTAGCGGGAGCGCTACAGATACGCAGTATTTT
D gene: TRBD2
clone size: many
V gene: TRBV5-1
J gene: TRBJ2-3

CDR3 protein: CASSYWAGSTYEQYF
CDR3 DNA: TGTGCCAGCAGTTACTGGGCGGGGTCAACCTACGAGCAGTACTTC
D gene: -
clone size: -
V gene: TRBV6-2/TRBV6-3
J gene: TRBJ2-7

CDR3 protein: CASSRKNGELFF
CDR3 DNA: TGTGCCAGCAGCCGGAAGAACGGGGAGCTGTTTTTT
D gene: -
clone size: -
V gene: TRBV12-3/TRBV12-4
J gene: TRBJ2-2

CDR3 protein: CASSGFGAPYEQYF
CDR3 DNA: TGTGCCAGCAGCGGGTTTGGCGCACCCTACGAGCAGTACTTC
D gene: -
clone size: -
V gene: TRBV7-9
J gene: TRBJ2-7

CDR3 protein: CASSLAGGQETRYF
CDR3 DNA: TGCGCCAGCAGCTTAGCGGGGGGCCAAGAGACCCGGTACTTC
D gene: TRBD2
clone size: -
V gene: TRBV5-1
J gene: TRBJ2-5

CDR3 protein: CASSSRTGRTDTQYF
CDR3 DNA: TGTGCCAGCAGCTCACGGACAGGACGCACAGATACGCAGTATTTT
D gene: TRBD1
clone size: -
V gene: TRBV12-3/TRBV12-4
J gene: TRBJ2-3

CDR3 protein: CTSSLDGTSWQTQYF
CDR3 DNA: TGCACCAGCAGCTTGGATGGGACTAGTTGGCAGACCCAGTACTTC
D gene: TRBD2
clone size: -
V gene: TRBV5-1
J gene: TRBJ2-5

CDR3 protein: CASSLSPGDTQYF
CDR3 DNA: TGTGCCAGCAGCTTGTCCCCGGGAGATACGCAGTATTTT
D gene: -
clone size: few
V gene: TRBV5-4
J gene: TRBJ2-3

CDR3 protein: CASSPVENTEAFF
CDR3 DNA: TGTGCCAGCTCACCGGTGGAGAACACTGAAGCTTTCTTT
D gene: -
clone size: many
V gene: TRBV18
J gene: TRBJ1-1

CDR3 protein: CASNINEKLFF
CDR3 DNA: TGTGCCAGCAACATAAATGAAAAACTGTTTTTT
D gene: -
clone size: many
V gene: TRBV7-9
J gene: TRBJ1-4

CDR3 protein: CSVEGGQGIQYF
CDR3 DNA: TGCAGCGTTGAAGGGGGCCAGGGCATTCAGTACTTC
D gene: -
clone size: -
V gene: TRBV29-1
J gene: TRBJ2-4

CDR3 protein: CASSYQAGEETQYF
CDR3 DNA: TGTGCCAGCAGCTACCAAGCGGGAGAGGAGACCCAGTACTTC
D gene: TRBD2
clone size: -
V gene: TRBV11-2
J gene: TRBJ2-5

CDR3 protein: CASSLAGDLFEKLFF
CDR3 DNA: TGCGCCAGCAGCTTGGCTGGGGACCTCTTTGAAAAACTGTTTTTT
D gene: -
clone size: many
V gene: TRBV5-1
J gene: TRBJ1-4

CDR3 protein: CASSQDSTLAGVDEQFF
CDR3 DNA: TGCGCCAGCAGCCAAGACAGTACTTTAGCGGGAGTGGATGAGCAGTTCTTC
D gene: TRBD2
clone size: many
V gene: TRBV4-1
J gene: TRBJ2-1

CDR3 protein: CASSLSGVETQYF
CDR3 DNA: TGTGCCAGCAGTTTATCGGGGGTAGAGACCCAGTACTTC
D gene: -
clone size: many
V gene: TRBV12-3/TRBV12-4
J gene: TRBJ2-5